Below are 32 T cell receptor beta chains sequenced from a single sample in a study of blood T cells in healthy people across ages. Sample-barcoded 5' priming and a J-beta primer mix drove a second PCR of about 7 to 11 cycles. Via MiXCR, TCRdb re-called the 5' RACE reads, giving one row per CDR3 protein. The data show about 830,000 distinct CDR3 sequences, with 55% to 75% seen just once and approximately 20% held by the top ten. Sequenced sample: blood. The receptors were gathered from a man aged 25 to 45 in good health.

This sequence joins TRBV19 and TRBJ1-1; a weak D match, TRBD1 (6 bases). The CDR3 sequence is 13 residues long. V was trimmed by 6 bases and J by 4 bases, leaving 12 bases between them. Per germline, CDR1 LNHDA and CDR2 SQIVND (reference sequence). As DNA, the CDR3 is TGTGCCAGTAGATTCAGGGGTAGCACTGAAGCTTTCTTT. Translation gives CASRFRGSTEAFF. Combining the CDR3 with reference TRBV19 and TRBJ1-1 gives the whole variable domain DGGITQSPKYLFRKEGQNVTLSCEQNLNHDAMYWYRQDPGQGLRLIYYSQIVNDFQKGDIAEGYSVSREKKESFPLTVTSAQKNPTAFYLCASRFRGSTEAFFGQGTRLTVV.

The V gene is TRBV2, the J gene TRBJ2-5; D gene unclear. Per the germline V gene, CDR1 is SNHLY and CDR2 is FYNNEI. The V and J ends lost 7 bases and 1 base respectively, with 10 bases between them. CDR3 length: 13 amino acids. The CDR3 is CASMVVRQETQYF. CDR3 sequence (DNA): TGTGCCAGCATGGTGGTCCGCCAAGAGACCCAGTACTTC.

Note on this clonotype: This clone may be a read error of a much larger clone one base away. CDR3 sequence reads: CASSYDSERYF. The DNA of the CDR3 is TGTGCCAGCAGCTACGACTCCGAGCGGTACTTC. The chain couples TRBV11-1 to TRBJ2-7; D is ambiguous. Germline V gene data show CDR1 as SGHAT and CDR2 as FQDESV (reference sequence). The CDR3 contains 11 residues.

V gene TRBV5-5 combines with J gene TRBJ2-1; 15 bases are shared with TRBD2. CDR1 is SGHKS and CDR2 is YYEKEE in the germline V gene (reference sequence). This CDR3 spans 17 amino acids. With 3 bases clipped from V and 9 bases from J, the junction kept 10 bases outside the gene matches. The CDR3 loop reads CASSSLWTSGGAGEQFF. CDR3 bases: TGTGCCAGCAGCTCCTTATGGACTAGCGGGGGGGCCGGTGAGCAGTTCTTC. The full variable domain, in which reference TRBV5-5 and TRBJ2-1 provide the parts outside the CDR3, is DAGVTQSPTHLIKTRGQQVTLRCSPISGHKSVSWYQQVLGQGPQFIFQYYEKEERGRGNFPDRFSARQFPNYSSELNVNALLLGDSALYLCASSSLWTSGGAGEQFFGPGTRLTVL.

V is TRBV6-5 and J is TRBJ1-4; D unresolved. This CDR3 has 16 amino acids. The V and J ends lost 0 bases and 4 bases respectively, with 12 bases between them. Germline V gene data show CDR1 as MNHEY and CDR2 as SVGAGI. CDR3 nucleotides: TGTGCCAGCAGTTACTCGAGCGGCCTGGGTAATGAAAAACTGTTTTTT. This encodes CASSYSSGLGNEKLFF.

This clonotype was detected only once. The chain recombines TRBV4-3 with TRBJ2-7; D call uncertain. This CDR3 has 14 amino acids. From germline, CDR1 is LGHNA and CDR2 YSLEER. Trimming left V 3 bases short and J 0 bases short, with 9 bases between. The CDR3 loop is CASSHTETSYEQYF. In nucleotides, the CDR3 is TGCGCCAGCAGCCACACGGAGACCTCCTACGAGCAGTACTTC.

V usage is TRBV6-1 and J usage is TRBJ2-3, with D unresolved. In germline, CDR1 is MNHNS, CDR2 SASEGT. Trimming took off 6 bases at V and 0 bases at J, with 13 bases between the two ends. The CDR3 length is 15 residues. The CDR3 DNA sequence: TGTGCCAGCAGCGTTCTGGGAACCAGCACAGATACGCAGTATTTT. The encoded protein is CASSVLGTSTDTQYF.

This sequence joins TRBV27 and TRBJ1-5; 7 bases map to TRBD1. V shed 6 bases, J shed 6 bases, and the junction held 11 bases outside the gene matches. Germline CDR1 and CDR2: MNHEY and SMNVEV (reference sequence). The CDR3 loop spans 15 amino acids. DNA for the CDR3: TGTGCCAGCAGGCCGGTTGGGACAGAGTTTCAGCCCCAGCATTTT. Its translation: CASRPVGTEFQPQHF.

The chain's CDR3 is CSGTSADTQYF. For the CDR3, the DNA is TGCAGCGGGACATCTGCAGATACGCAGTATTTT. The rearrangement links TRBV29-1 to TRBJ2-3, with D perhaps TRBD1 (5 bases). In germline, CDR1 is SQVTM, CDR2 ANQGSEA. V was pared by 7 bases and J by 4 bases, with 9 bases between. The CDR3 is 11 amino acids.

This chain joins TRBV7-8 and TRBJ2-3; weak D call: TRBD2 (6 bases). The V gene's germline CDR1 is SGHVS and CDR2 FQNEAQ. Deletions cut 7 bases from V and 2 bases from J, with 16 bases between. The CDR3 runs 15 residues. The CDR3 here is CASTLVGLHTDTQYF. Here the CDR3 DNA reads TGTGCCAGCACCCTAGTGGGACTTCACACAGATACGCAGTATTTT. Full variable domain (remainder filled in from reference TRBV7-8 and TRBJ2-3): GAGVSQSPRYKVAKRGQDVALRCDPISGHVSLFWYQQALGQGPEFLTYFQNEAQLDKSGLPSDRFFAERPEGSVSTLKIQRTQQEDSAVYLCASTLVGLHTDTQYFGPGTRLTVL.

The V call is TRBV20-1, the J call TRBJ1-2, with D possibly being TRBD1 (5 bases). Per the germline V gene, CDR1 is DFQATT and CDR2 is SNEGSKA (reference sequence). The CDR3 runs 14 residues. The V and J ends lost 4 bases and 5 bases respectively, with 17 bases between them. CDR3 DNA sequence: TGCAGTGCTATCGCCGTAGGAGGGGCTTATGGCTACACCTTC. Protein product: CSAIAVGGAYGYTF.

This clonotype came up a few times. The chain uses TRBV5-1 and TRBJ2-5; D possibly corresponds to TRBD2 (6 bases). The V end was cut by 3 bases, the J end by 3 bases, with 12 bases between. The CDR3 runs to 14 residues. Germline CDR1 reads SGHRS; CDR2 reads YFSETQ. CDR3 DNA: TGCGCCAGCAGCTACGGATCGGGGGAAGAGACCCAGTACTTC. This codes for CASSYGSGEETQYF.

This clonotype came up once. This sequence joins TRBV4-1 and TRBJ2-7, with TRBD2 matching 8 bases. Trimming at V came to 4 bases and at J to 0 bases, leaving 8 bases not matched to a gene. The CDR3 is 16 residues long. In germline, CDR1 is MGHRA, CDR2 YSYEKL. CDR3: CASSLDTAGASYEQYF. Here the CDR3 DNA reads TGCGCCAGCAGCCTCGATACAGCGGGGGCCTCCTACGAGCAGTACTTC.

In its sample, this clonotype was seen a few times. This sequence joins TRBV20-1 and TRBJ1-1, with TRBD1 as a possible D gene (6 bases). V was trimmed by 3 bases and J by 4 bases, leaving 12 bases between them. This CDR3 contains 13 residues. Germline V gene data show CDR1 as DFQATT and CDR2 as SNEGSKA (reference sequence). CDR3 sequence: CSASEGVITEAFF. The CDR3 DNA is TGCAGTGCTAGTGAGGGGGTGATCACTGAAGCTTTCTTT.

This chain uses TRBV28 with TRBJ1-2, with D possibly TRBD1 on 5 matching bases. Germline CDR1 reads MDHEN; CDR2 reads SYDVKM. The length of the CDR3 is 13 residues. V lost 6 bases to trimming and J lost 6 bases, with 14 bases between them. CDR3: CASRQALQDGYTF. DNA for the CDR3: TGTGCCAGCAGGCAGGCCCTACAGGATGGCTACACCTTC.

This sequence joins TRBV5-1 and TRBJ1-6, with D possibly being TRBD1 (5 bases). The V end lost 2 bases, the J end lost 10 bases, and 19 bases lay between the germline ends. The germline V gene encodes CDR1 SGHRS and CDR2 YFSETQ. The CDR3 totals 16 residues. CDR3 protein: CASSFNSGIGASPLHF. CDR3 nucleotides: TGCGCCAGCAGCTTTAACTCCGGGATAGGGGCCTCACCCCTCCACTTT.

The CDR3 coding sequence is TGTGCCAGCAGCTCCTTCAGGGGAATGGAAGGGGGCTACACCTTC. This codes for CASSSFRGMEGGYTF. This chain uses TRBV7-2 with TRBJ1-2; possible D gene TRBD1, 6 bases. This CDR3 has 15 residues. V was pared by 4 bases and J by 8 bases, with 20 bases between. Germline-derived CDR1 and CDR2 are SGHTA and FQGNSA. Full variable domain (remainder filled in from reference TRBV7-2 and TRBJ1-2): GAGVSQSPSNKVTEKGKDVELRCDPISGHTALYWYRQSLGQGLEFLIYFQGNSAPDKSGLPSDRFSAERTGGSVSTLTIQRTQQEDSAVYLCASSSFRGMEGGYTFGSGTRLTVV.

The chain couples TRBV3-1 to TRBJ2-7; TRBD2 matches 9 bases. CDR3 length: 16 amino acids. The V gene end was trimmed by 3 bases and the J gene end by 1 base; junction bases not matched to a gene: 7. Germline CDR1 LGHDT, CDR2 YNNKEL (reference sequence). The CDR3 sequence is CASSHPTSGRSYEQYF. The CDR3 DNA reads TGTGCCAGCAGCCACCCGACTAGCGGCCGTTCCTACGAGCAGTACTTC.

This clonotype has just a few counts. The V and J genes are TRBV25-1 and TRBJ2-5; D unclear. From germline, CDR1 is MGHDK and CDR2 SYGVNS. The CDR3 runs to 13 residues. Trimming removed 9 bases from V and 2 bases from J, with 13 bases in between. CDR3 in DNA: TGTGCCAGTTCTAAGATCGAACAAGAGACCCAGTACTTC. This translates into CASSKIEQETQYF.

The J gene is TRBJ2-5, the V gene TRBV2; 13 bases align to TRBD2. Germline CDR1 is SNHLY and CDR2 is FYNNEI. The ends lost 0 bases at V and 3 bases at J; junction bases unmatched: 4. The CDR3 contains 17 residues. CDR3 sequence: CASSEAAGTSGEETQYF. The CDR3 DNA reads TGTGCCAGCAGTGAAGCGGCTGGGACTAGCGGGGAAGAGACCCAGTACTTC.

V gene TRBV7-2 combines with J gene TRBJ1-2; D may be TRBD1 (5 bases). In germline, CDR1 is SGHTA, CDR2 FQGNSA. CDR3 length: 15 amino acids. Trimming pared 5 bases from V and 3 bases from J, leaving 16 bases between. The CDR3 protein is CASSRGHLVDYGYTF. The CDR3 nucleotides are TGTGCCAGCAGCCGAGGACACCTGGTGGACTATGGCTACACCTTC.

This chain joins TRBV7-8 and TRBJ2-7; 11 bases match TRBD1. The junction had 4 bases not matched to a gene; V was cut back by 5 bases and J by 4 bases. The CDR3 extends over 14 amino acids. The germline V gene has CDR1 SGHVS and CDR2 FQNEAQ. The CDR3 spells CASSKRDRGYEQYF. The CDR3 DNA is TGTGCCAGCAGCAAACGGGACAGGGGGTACGAGCAGTACTTC. Using reference TRBV7-8 and TRBJ2-7 for the parts outside the CDR3, the full variable domain is GAGVSQSPRYKVAKRGQDVALRCDPISGHVSLFWYQQALGQGPEFLTYFQNEAQLDKSGLPSDRFFAERPEGSVSTLKIQRTQQEDSAVYLCASSKRDRGYEQYFGPGTRLTVT.

The chain links TRBV27 to TRBJ2-7, with 8 bases aligning to TRBD1. The CDR3 extends over 17 amino acids. Trimming cost V 8 bases and J 5 bases; bases outside gene matches: 20. Germline assignment: CDR1 MNHEY and CDR2 SMNVEV (reference sequence). The CDR3 DNA reads TGTGCCAGCCGGTTGATTACCGGGACAGGTATTTTCCACGAGCAGTACTTC. Protein sequence: CASRLITGTGIFHEQYF.

This clonotype has just one count. The V gene is TRBV11-2, the J gene TRBJ2-4; D is ambiguous. The CDR3 runs to 17 residues. The V end lost 1 base, the J end lost 2 bases, and 15 bases lay between the germline ends. Germline CDR1 reads SGHAT; CDR2 reads FQNNGV. CDR3: CASSLVSGFASKNIQYF. DNA for the CDR3: TGTGCCAGCAGCTTAGTTTCCGGGTTTGCGTCCAAAAACATTCAGTACTTC.

This clonotype was found a few times. This chain uses TRBV20-1 with TRBJ2-4; D is undetermined. The DNA end is a closer match to TRBJ2-7, so the J assignment may be wrong. Germline-derived CDR1 and CDR2 are DFQATT and SNEGSKA (reference sequence). This CDR3 is built from 11 residues. The CDR3 sequence is CSASNWDEQYF. The CDR3 coding sequence is TGCAGTGCTAGTAACTGGGACGAGCAGTACTTC.

This clonotype has just a few counts. This sequence joins TRBV20-1 and TRBJ2-1; 9 bases map to TRBD2. Germline lookup yields CDR1 DFQATT and CDR2 SNEGSKA (reference sequence). With 3 bases clipped from V and 4 bases from J, the junction kept 1 base outside the gene matches. The CDR3 sequence is 13 residues long. The CDR3 DNA reads TGCAGTGCTAGGGCGGGGGGGTACAATGAGCAGTTCTTC. It yields the protein CSARAGGYNEQFF.

The rearrangement uses TRBV4-2 and TRBJ2-7; 14 bases are a match to TRBD2. CDR3 length equals 17 residues. Germline V gene data show CDR1 as LGHNA and CDR2 as YNFKEQ. The V gene end was trimmed by 0 bases and the J gene end by 6 bases; junction bases not matched to a gene: 7. In nucleotides, the CDR3 is TGTGCCAGCAGCCAAGAGGGGACTAGCGGGAGAGTCTCCGAGCAGTACTTC. Its protein product is CASSQEGTSGRVSEQYF.

This clonotype showed up just a few times. The chain couples TRBV24-1 to TRBJ2-3; 8 bases agree with TRBD2. The V segment lost 1 base and the J segment 4 bases; nucleotides outside the gene matches: 6. This CDR3 contains 16 residues. CDR1 KGHDR and CDR2 SFDVKD come from the germline V gene. The CDR3 spells CATSDFSGMFPDTQYF. Here the CDR3 DNA reads TGTGCCACCAGTGATTTTAGCGGGATGTTTCCAGATACGCAGTATTTT.

The chain is built from TRBV20-1 and TRBJ2-3; 7 bases match TRBD1. After removal of 1 base from V and 3 bases from J, the junction contained 4 bases not matched to a gene. CDR3 size: 14 residues. Per germline, CDR1 DFQATT and CDR2 SNEGSKA (reference sequence). This chain's CDR3 is CSARAGRGTDTQYF. As DNA, the CDR3 is TGCAGTGCTAGAGCAGGCAGGGGGACAGATACGCAGTATTTT.

This clonotype was detected only a few times. The gene calls are TRBV2 and TRBJ2-7; 9 nucleotides line up with TRBD2. CDR1 is SNHLY and CDR2 is FYNNEI in the germline V gene. The CDR3 totals 13 residues. Trimming took 9 bases from V and 4 from J; bases not matched to a gene: 7. The CDR3: CASSGGSFYEQYF. The CDR3 DNA reads TGTGCCAGTAGCGGGGGATCTTTTTACGAGCAGTACTTC.

V is TRBV11-2 and J is TRBJ2-4; no clear D gene. The V gene lost 0 bases and the J gene lost 0 bases, with 9 bases spanning the gap. In germline, CDR1 is SGHAT, CDR2 FQNNGV. The CDR3 spans 16 residues. The CDR3 DNA sequence: TGTGCCAGCAGCTTAGACGTCGCTGGAGCCAAAAACATTCAGTACTTC. Its protein is CASSLDVAGAKNIQYF.

V usage is TRBV19 and J usage is TRBJ2-7; TRBD1 or TRBD2 may be the D gene (6 bases each). Germline-derived CDR1 and CDR2 are LNHDA and SQIVND (reference sequence). V was cut by 3 bases and J by 2 bases, with 20 bases left in between. This CDR3 is built from 17 residues. CDR3 nucleotides: TGTGCCAGTAGTATTCAAGGCCCGGGGGCCACACCCTACGAGCAGTACTTC. Translated, it gives CASSIQGPGATPYEQYF.